Following are 28 T cell receptor beta chains from one sample sequenced in a study of blood T cell repertoires in COVID-19. The method was immunoSEQ multiplex PCR; TCRdb's version includes in-frame clones alone and lacks a portion of them. This table holds tens of thousands of clones, 80% to 95% found once. The specimen sequenced was peripheral blood. Every receptor here comes from a woman aged 70-85 years with active COVID-19.

The J gene is TRBJ2-3, the V gene TRBV5-1; D not resolved. V lost 0 bases, J lost 6 bases, and 11 bases lay in between. Germline V gives CDR1 SGHRS, CDR2 YFSETQ. The CDR3 length is 14 residues. The CDR3: CASSLGPGSDTQYF. Written as DNA, the CDR3 is TGCGCCAGCAGCTTGGGGCCAGGTAGTGATACGCAGTATTTT. Using reference TRBV5-1 and TRBJ2-3 for the parts outside the CDR3, the full variable domain is KAGVTQTPRYLIKTRGQQVTLSCSPISGHRSVSWYQQTPGQGLQFLFEYFSETQRNKGNFPGRFSGRQFSNSRSEMNVSTLELGDSALYLCASSLGPGSDTQYFGPGTRLTVL.

In this sample, this clone turned up once. The genes are TRBV6-2 or TRBV6-3 and TRBJ2-1; 15 bases map to TRBD2. Germline V gene data show CDR1 as MNHEY and CDR2 as SVGEGT. J gave up 0 bases and V 4 bases, and 7 bases lay outside the gene matches. The CDR3 is 19 amino acids. The CDR3 DNA follows: TGTGCCAGCAGTTCTGGACTAGCGGGAGGGTTTAGCTCCTACAATGAGCAGTTCTTC. The encoded protein is CASSSGLAGGFSSYNEQFF.

This sequence joins TRBV3-1 (or the pseudogene TRBV3-2) and TRBJ2-7; TRBD1 might be the D (5 bases). With 6 bases removed from V and 6 bases from J, the gap between germline ends came to 18 bases. The CDR3 is made up of 14 amino acids. Germline V lookup: CDR1 LGHDT, CDR2 YNNKEL (reference sequence). The CDR3 is CASRFGGREGEQYF. In DNA, the CDR3 is TGTGCCAGCAGATTTGGTGGCAGGGAAGGCGAGCAGTACTTC.

This clone was seen more than once but under ten times. This chain joins TRBV27 and TRBJ2-7; 9 nucleotides align to TRBD1. Germline assignment: CDR1 MNHEY and CDR2 SMNVEV (reference sequence). J lost 3 bases, V lost 2 bases, and 2 bases had no gene match. This CDR3 has 14 amino acids. This CDR3 is CASSLKGQGYEQYF. The CDR3 region has the DNA TGTGCCAGCAGTTTAAAGGGACAGGGCTACGAGCAGTACTTC.

V gene TRBV9 combines with J gene TRBJ1-1, with 7 nucleotides matching TRBD1. The germline V gene encodes CDR1 SGDLS and CDR2 YYNGEE. Germline trimming cut 0 bases from V and 2 bases from J; bases unmatched to any gene: 4. The CDR3 totals 15 residues. CDR3 sequence reads: CASSVGTGANTEAFF. The CDR3 DNA reads TGTGCCAGCAGCGTAGGGACAGGAGCTAACACTGAAGCTTTCTTT.

The chain is built from TRBV7-2 and TRBJ2-4; TRBD2 matches 10 bases. Trimming at V came to 0 bases and at J to 0 bases, leaving 14 bases not matched to a gene. This CDR3 is 21 amino acids long. Germline values: CDR1 SGHTA, CDR2 FQGNSA. In nucleotides, the CDR3 is TGTGCCAGCAGCTTAGCGCGGGGGGTAGCGGGAGGCGGCCTAGCCAAAAACATTCAGTACTTC. As protein: CASSLARGVAGGGLAKNIQYF. Complete variable domain (other parts from reference TRBV7-2 and TRBJ2-4): GAGVSQSPSNKVTEKGKDVELRCDPISGHTALYWYRQSLGQGLEFLIYFQGNSAPDKSGLPSDRFSAERTGGSVSTLTIQRTQQEDSAVYLCASSLARGVAGGGLAKNIQYFGAGTRLSVL.

There are a few counts of this clone. J is TRBJ2-2 and V is TRBV28, with a tentative D call TRBD1 (6 bases). Deletions cut 7 bases from V and 2 bases from J, with 14 bases between. Germline V CDR1 and CDR2: MDHEN, SYDVKM. CDR3 length: 15 amino acids. CDR3 in DNA: TGTGCCAGCAAGGAACAGGGCTTAAACACCGGGGAGCTGTTTTTT. This sequence encodes CASKEQGLNTGELFF.

This chain joins TRBV7-6 and TRBJ2-1; TRBD2 matches at 7 bases. CDR1 is SGHVS, CDR2 FNYEAQ, per germline. This CDR3 region has 15 residues. V gave up 4 bases and J gave up 2 bases; unmatched junction bases: 5. The CDR3 sequence: CASSWLAATYNEQFF. In DNA, the CDR3 is TGTGCCAGCAGCTGGCTAGCGGCCACCTACAATGAGCAGTTCTTC.

The chain is built from TRBV3-1 (or the pseudogene TRBV3-2) and TRBJ2-2; no clear D. Germline V gives CDR1 LGHDT, CDR2 YNNKEL (reference sequence). This CDR3 contains 11 residues. Trimming left V 1 base short and J 10 bases short, with 4 bases between. CDR3 protein: CASSQVAELFF. The CDR3 DNA sequence: TGTGCCAGCAGCCAAGTGGCGGAGCTGTTTTTT.

This sequence joins TRBV28 and TRBJ1-2; D might be TRBD1 (5 bases). Germline V gene lookup returns CDR1 MDHEN and CDR2 SYDVKM. CDR3 length: 15 residues. The V end was cut by 4 bases, the J end by 2 bases, with 14 bases between. The CDR3 region has the DNA TGTGCCAGCAGTTCGCTTCGGCAGGGAAACTATGGCTACACCTTC. The encoded protein is CASSSLRQGNYGYTF.

This clone was seen a single time. The genes are TRBV29-1 and TRBJ2-1; a possible D gene is TRBD2 (7 bases). Trimming left V 7 bases short and J 4 bases short, with 14 bases between. The germline gives CDR1 SQVTM, CDR2 ANQGSEA. The CDR3 is 13 amino acids. The DNA of the CDR3 is TGCAGCGGGAAGGGGGGGACATACAATGAGCAGTTCTTC. It specifies CSGKGGTYNEQFF.

The V gene is TRBV19, the J gene TRBJ2-5; D not certain. This CDR3 has 11 amino acids. Germline CDR1 and CDR2: LNHDA and SQIVND (reference sequence). The V end was cut by 10 bases, the J end by 3 bases, with 9 bases between. The CDR3 region is CATTLEETQYF. CDR3 DNA: TGTGCCACCACCCTAGAAGAGACCCAGTACTTC.

V usage is TRBV6-1 and J usage is TRBJ2-7, with 7 positions matching TRBD2. Germline CDR1 and CDR2: MNHNS and SASEGT. The CDR3 sequence is 14 residues long. V dropped 3 bases and J dropped 4; count of bases not matched to a gene: 6. The CDR3 sequence is CASSEVFGGYEQYF. Written as DNA, the CDR3 is TGTGCCAGCAGTGAGGTCTTCGGGGGGTACGAGCAGTACTTC.

This chain links TRBV4-2 with TRBJ2-5; 8 nucleotides agree with TRBD2. J gave up 2 bases and V 1 base, and 3 bases lay outside the gene matches. CDR1 and CDR2 from the germline V gene are LGHNA and YNFKEQ. The CDR3 is 15 amino acids. CDR3 sequence reads: CASSQGTSGQETQYF. CDR3 coding DNA: TGTGCCAGCAGCCAAGGAACTAGCGGACAAGAGACCCAGTACTTC.

Worth noting for this clone: One end of the junction is discordant with germline, which a read error may explain. J is TRBJ2-5 and V is TRBV7-7; TRBD1 matches at 7 bases. Germline CDR1 and CDR2: SSHAT and FNYEAQ (reference sequence). CDR3 length: 17 residues. This CDR3 is CASSLALTGPYQETQYF. The CDR3 DNA sequence: TGTGCTAGCAGCTTAGCGCTGACAGGGCCGTACCAAGAGACCCAGTACTTC.

The V call is TRBV25-1, the J call TRBJ2-2; 7 bases fit TRBD2. This CDR3 has 12 residues. Trimming took 1 base from V and 15 from J; bases not matched to a gene: 5. CDR1 and CDR2 (germline): MGHDK, SYGVNS. In DNA, the CDR3 is TGTGCCAGCAGTGAATGGGAGGGGAGGATGTTTTTT. It codes for CASSEWEGRMFF.

The chain links TRBV5-4 to TRBJ2-5; 7 nucleotides align to TRBD2. V shed 2 bases, J shed 5 bases, and the junction held 9 bases outside the gene matches. Germline CDR1 reads SGHNT; CDR2 reads YYREEE (reference sequence). The CDR3 sequence is 15 residues long. CDR3 in amino acids: CASSLGLERRETQYF. In DNA form, the CDR3 reads TGTGCCAGCAGCTTAGGACTAGAGCGACGCGAGACCCAGTACTTC.

This clone was counted between two and nine times. The chain links TRBV4-1 to TRBJ1-4, with 7 nucleotides matching TRBD1. In germline, CDR1 is MGHRA, CDR2 YSYEKL. The CDR3 is made up of 15 amino acids. Trimming at V came to 3 bases and at J to 4 bases, leaving 5 bases not matched to a gene. In DNA, the CDR3 is TGCGCCAGCAGCCAGAAGGACAGGCTTAATGAAAAACTGTTTTTT. Translation: CASSQKDRLNEKLFF.

The J gene is TRBJ2-2, the V gene TRBV4-2; 11 nucleotides agree with TRBD2. The length of the CDR3 is 16 residues. Germline lookup yields CDR1 LGHNA and CDR2 YNFKEQ. The ends lost 0 bases at V and 5 bases at J; junction bases unmatched: 2. The CDR3 here is CASSQELAGATGELFF. The CDR3 DNA reads TGTGCCAGCAGCCAAGAACTAGCGGGAGCTACCGGGGAGCTGTTTTTT.

The rearrangement joins TRBV18 to TRBJ2-7; 7 positions match TRBD1. CDR1 and CDR2 (germline): KGHSH, LQKENI. The CDR3 extends over 16 amino acids. After removal of 6 bases from V and 0 bases from J, the junction contained 11 bases not matched to a gene. CDR3 sequence (DNA): TGTGCCAGCTCGCGTATACCGGGACAGAGCTCCTACGAGCAGTACTTC. This codes for CASSRIPGQSSYEQYF.

This rearrangement joins TRBV4-1 to TRBJ1-2, with TRBD1 as a possible D gene (5 bases). CDR1 and CDR2 (germline): MGHRA, YSYEKL. The CDR3 contains 15 residues. Trimming shortened V by 1 base and J by 8 bases, and 17 bases separated the two germline ends. This CDR3 reads CASSQGGGGLEGYTF. For the CDR3, the DNA is TGCGCCAGCAGCCAAGGGGGGGGTGGACTGGAAGGCTACACCTTC.

The V gene is TRBV6-2 or TRBV6-3, the J gene TRBJ2-1; 9 nucleotides line up with TRBD1. The germline V gene has CDR1 MNHEY and CDR2 SVGEGT. V was pared by 0 bases and J by 8 bases, with 2 bases of the junction left unmatched. There are 14 residues in the CDR3. The CDR3 DNA sequence: TGTGCCAGCAGTTACTCGACAGGGGGGGATGAGCAGTTCTTC. Encoded protein: CASSYSTGGDEQFF.

The rearrangement uses TRBV7-9 and TRBJ1-6, with a tentative D call TRBD1 (6 bases). V was clipped by 3 bases and J by 4 bases, with 10 bases between them. This CDR3 is 15 amino acids long. Germline V gene sequence: CDR1 SEHNR, CDR2 FQNEAQ (reference sequence). The CDR3 DNA follows: TGTGCCAGCAGCTTTCAAGGGGGATATAATTCACCCCTCCACTTT. Protein product: CASSFQGGYNSPLHF.

The genes are TRBV12-3 or TRBV12-4 and TRBJ1-2; 7 positions agree with TRBD1. After removal of 5 bases from V and 5 bases from J, the junction contained 5 bases not matched to a gene. The length of the CDR3 is 13 residues. The CDR3 is CASSRDSHYGYTF. Written as DNA, the CDR3 is TGTGCCAGCAGTCGGGACAGCCATTATGGCTACACCTTC.

V usage is TRBV11-2 and J usage is TRBJ2-4; the D is unclear. The CDR3 is 14 residues long. V lost 5 bases and J lost 3, with 11 bases in between. Germline CDR1 reads SGHAT; CDR2 reads FQNNGV. The CDR3 nucleotides read TGTGCCAGCAGCAACCGGGTCGGCAAAAACATTCAGTACTTC. Amino acids: CASSNRVGKNIQYF.

The V gene is TRBV27, the J gene TRBJ2-7, with a possible D match to TRBD1 (7 bases). Trimming removed 5 bases at V and 6 bases at J, with 17 bases between. The CDR3 consists of 14 residues. The germline V gene encodes CDR1 MNHEY and CDR2 SMNVEV (reference sequence). This chain's CDR3 is CASSPLQGGGEQYF. In DNA, the CDR3 is TGTGCCAGCAGTCCCCTTCAGGGGGGAGGCGAGCAGTACTTC.

CDR3 bases: TGTGCCAGCAGGCCGGGACAGGGCTTCTCCAATGAGCAGTTCTTC. It translates to CASRPGQGFSNEQFF. The chain employs TRBV6-6 and TRBJ2-1; 9 bases fit TRBD1. The germline V gene has CDR1 MNHNY and CDR2 SVGAGI (reference sequence). CDR3 length equals 15 residues. V was pared by 6 bases and J by 6 bases, with 9 bases of the junction left unmatched.

The genes are TRBV6-5 and TRBJ2-7; D perhaps matches TRBD1 (6 bases). CDR1 and CDR2 from the germline V gene are MNHEY and SVGAGI. CDR3 length equals 15 residues. Trimming shortened V by 7 bases and J by 3 bases, and 19 bases separated the two germline ends. The CDR3 sequence: CASKKYREMNYEQYF. The DNA of the CDR3 is TGTGCCAGCAAAAAATACAGGGAGATGAACTACGAGCAGTACTTC.